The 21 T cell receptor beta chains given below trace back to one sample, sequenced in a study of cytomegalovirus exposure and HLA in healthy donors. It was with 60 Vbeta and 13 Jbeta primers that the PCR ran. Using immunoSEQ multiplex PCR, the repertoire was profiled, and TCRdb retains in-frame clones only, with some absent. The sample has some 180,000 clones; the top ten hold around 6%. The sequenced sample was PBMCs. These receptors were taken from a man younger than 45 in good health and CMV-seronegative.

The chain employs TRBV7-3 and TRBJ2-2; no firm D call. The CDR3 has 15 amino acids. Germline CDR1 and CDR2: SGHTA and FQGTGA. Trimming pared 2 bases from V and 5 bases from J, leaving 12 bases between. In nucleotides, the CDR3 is TGTGCCAGCAGCTTATGGGCCTCCTCGACCGGGGAGCTGTTTTTT. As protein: CASSLWASSTGELFF. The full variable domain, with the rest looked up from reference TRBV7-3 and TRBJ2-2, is GAGVSQTPSNKVTEKGKYVELRCDPISGHTALYWYRQSLGQGPEFLIYFQGTGAADDSGLPNDRFFAVRPEGSVSTLKIQRTERGDSAVYLCASSLWASSTGELFFGEGSRLTVL.

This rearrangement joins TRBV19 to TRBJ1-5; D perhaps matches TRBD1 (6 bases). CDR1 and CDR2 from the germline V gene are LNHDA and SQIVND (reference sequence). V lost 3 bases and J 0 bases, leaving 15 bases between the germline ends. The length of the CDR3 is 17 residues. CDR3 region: CASSIQGRGPSNQPQHF. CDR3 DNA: TGTGCCAGTAGTATCCAGGGGCGAGGACCTAGCAATCAGCCCCAGCATTTT.

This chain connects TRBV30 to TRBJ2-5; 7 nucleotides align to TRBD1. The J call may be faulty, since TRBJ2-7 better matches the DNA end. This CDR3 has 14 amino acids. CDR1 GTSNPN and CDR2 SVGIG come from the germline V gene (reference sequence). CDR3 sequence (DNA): TGTGCCTCCCAACCGACAGGGACCCTCCACGAGCAGTACTTC. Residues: CASQPTGTLHEQYF.

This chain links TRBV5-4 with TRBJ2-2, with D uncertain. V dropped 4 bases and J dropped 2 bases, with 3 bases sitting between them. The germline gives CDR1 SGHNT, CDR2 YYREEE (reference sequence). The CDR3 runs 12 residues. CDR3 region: CASSPNTGELFF. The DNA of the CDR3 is TGTGCCAGCAGCCCTAACACCGGGGAGCTGTTTTTT.

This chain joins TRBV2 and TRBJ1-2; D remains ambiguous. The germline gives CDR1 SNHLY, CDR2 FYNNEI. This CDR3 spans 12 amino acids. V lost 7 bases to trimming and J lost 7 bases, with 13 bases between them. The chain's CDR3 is CASNTRTAGYTF. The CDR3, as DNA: TGTGCCAGCAACACTAGGACGGCTGGCTACACCTTC.

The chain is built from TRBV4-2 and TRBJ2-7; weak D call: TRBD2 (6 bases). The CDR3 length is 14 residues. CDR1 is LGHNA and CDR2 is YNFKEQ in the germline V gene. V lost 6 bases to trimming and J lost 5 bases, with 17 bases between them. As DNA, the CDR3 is TGTGCCAGCAGTTCTCTTAGCGGATCCAACGAGCAGTACTTC. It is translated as CASSSLSGSNEQYF.

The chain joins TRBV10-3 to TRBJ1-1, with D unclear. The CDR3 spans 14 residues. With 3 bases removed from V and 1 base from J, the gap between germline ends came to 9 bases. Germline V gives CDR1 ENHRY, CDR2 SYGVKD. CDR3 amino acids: CAISEGGRNTEAFF. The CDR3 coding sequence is TGTGCCATCAGTGAAGGAGGTCGGAACACTGAAGCTTTCTTT.

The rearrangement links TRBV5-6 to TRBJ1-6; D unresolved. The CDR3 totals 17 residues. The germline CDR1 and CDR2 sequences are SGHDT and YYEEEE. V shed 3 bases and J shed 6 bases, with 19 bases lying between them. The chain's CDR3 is CASSSGGSAFTNSPLHF. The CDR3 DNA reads TGTGCCAGCAGCTCCGGAGGCAGCGCTTTTACTAATTCACCCCTCCACTTT.

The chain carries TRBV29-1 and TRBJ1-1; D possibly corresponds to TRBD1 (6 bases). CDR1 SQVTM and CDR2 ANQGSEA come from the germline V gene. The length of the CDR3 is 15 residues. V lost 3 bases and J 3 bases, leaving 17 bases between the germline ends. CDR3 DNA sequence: TGCAGCGTTGACAAAAAGAGGGGGATGCACACTGAAGCTTTCTTT. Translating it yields CSVDKKRGMHTEAFF.

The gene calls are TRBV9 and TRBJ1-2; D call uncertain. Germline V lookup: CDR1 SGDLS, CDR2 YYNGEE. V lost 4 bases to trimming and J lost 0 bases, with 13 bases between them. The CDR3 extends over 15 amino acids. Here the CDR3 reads CASSRGRDSNYGYTF. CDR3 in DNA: TGTGCCAGCAGCCGGGGAAGAGATTCTAACTATGGCTACACCTTC.

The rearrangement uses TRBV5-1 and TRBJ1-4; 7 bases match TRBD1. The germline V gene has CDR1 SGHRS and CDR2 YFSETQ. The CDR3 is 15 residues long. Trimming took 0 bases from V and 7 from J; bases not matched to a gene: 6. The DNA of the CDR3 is TGCGCCAGCAGCTTGGAGGGACAGAGGGGTGAAAAACTGTTTTTT. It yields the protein CASSLEGQRGEKLFF. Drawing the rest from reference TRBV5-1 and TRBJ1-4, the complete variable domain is KAGVTQTPRYLIKTRGQQVTLSCSPISGHRSVSWYQQTPGQGLQFLFEYFSETQRNKGNFPGRFSGRQFSNSRSEMNVSTLELGDSALYLCASSLEGQRGEKLFFGSGTQLSVL.

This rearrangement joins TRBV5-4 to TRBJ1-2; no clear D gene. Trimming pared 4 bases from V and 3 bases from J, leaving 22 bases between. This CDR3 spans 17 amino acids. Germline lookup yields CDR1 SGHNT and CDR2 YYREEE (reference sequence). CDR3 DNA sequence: TGTGCCAGCAGCCCCACATGGCCGAACGGGGTGGACTATGGCTACACCTTC. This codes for CASSPTWPNGVDYGYTF. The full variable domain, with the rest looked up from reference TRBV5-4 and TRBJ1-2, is ETGVTQSPTHLIKTRGQQVTLRCSSQSGHNTVSWYQQALGQGPQFIFQYYREEENGRGNFPPRFSGLQFPNYSSELNVNALELDDSALYLCASSPTWPNGVDYGYTFGSGTRLTVV.

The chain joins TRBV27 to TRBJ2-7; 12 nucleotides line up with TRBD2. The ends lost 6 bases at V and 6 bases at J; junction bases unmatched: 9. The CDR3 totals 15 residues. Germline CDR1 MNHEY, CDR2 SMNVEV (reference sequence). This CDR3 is CASSRPLAGGGEQYF. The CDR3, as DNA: TGTGCCAGCAGCCGCCCACTAGCGGGAGGAGGCGAGCAGTACTTC.

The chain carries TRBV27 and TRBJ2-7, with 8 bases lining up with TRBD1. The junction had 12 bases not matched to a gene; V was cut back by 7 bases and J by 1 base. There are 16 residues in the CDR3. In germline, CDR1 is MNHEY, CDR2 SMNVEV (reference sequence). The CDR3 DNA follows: TGTGCCAGCATCCAAAGGGGCGGACAGGGATCCTACGAGCAGTACTTC. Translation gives CASIQRGGQGSYEQYF.

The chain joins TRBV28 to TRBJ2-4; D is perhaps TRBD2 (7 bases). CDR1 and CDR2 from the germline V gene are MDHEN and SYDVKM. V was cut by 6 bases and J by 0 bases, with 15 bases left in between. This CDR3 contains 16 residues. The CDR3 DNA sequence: TGTGCCAGCAGGGGGGGGACACCTCTAGCCAAAAACATTCAGTACTTC. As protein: CASRGGTPLAKNIQYF.

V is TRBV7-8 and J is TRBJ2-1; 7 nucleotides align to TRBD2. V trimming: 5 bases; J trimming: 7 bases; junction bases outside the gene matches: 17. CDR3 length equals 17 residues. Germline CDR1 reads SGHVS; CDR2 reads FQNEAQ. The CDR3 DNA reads TGTGCCAGCAGCCCTAGGGAGGGCGGGATTGGGAGAAATGAGCAGTTCTTC. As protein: CASSPREGGIGRNEQFF.

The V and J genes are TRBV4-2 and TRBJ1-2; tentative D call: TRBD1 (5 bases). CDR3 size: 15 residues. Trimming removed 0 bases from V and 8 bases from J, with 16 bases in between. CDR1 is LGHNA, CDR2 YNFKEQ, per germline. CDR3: CASSQDPGRDRGYTF. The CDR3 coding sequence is TGTGCCAGCAGCCAAGACCCAGGGAGGGATAGGGGCTACACCTTC.

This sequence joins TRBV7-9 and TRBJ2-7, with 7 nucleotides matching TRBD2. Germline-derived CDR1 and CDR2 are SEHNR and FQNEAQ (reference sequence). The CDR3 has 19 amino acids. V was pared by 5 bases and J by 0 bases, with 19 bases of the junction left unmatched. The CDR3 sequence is CASSPGAGVKGRSSYEQYF. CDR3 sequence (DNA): TGTGCCAGCAGCCCCGGGGCGGGGGTCAAAGGCCGAAGCTCCTACGAGCAGTACTTC.

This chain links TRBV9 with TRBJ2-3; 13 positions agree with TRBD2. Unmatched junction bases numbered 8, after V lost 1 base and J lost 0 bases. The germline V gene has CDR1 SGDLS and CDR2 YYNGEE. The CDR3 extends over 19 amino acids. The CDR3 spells CASSVLGTSGISSTDTQYF. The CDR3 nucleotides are TGTGCCAGCAGCGTACTTGGGACTAGCGGGATCTCTAGCACAGATACGCAGTATTTT. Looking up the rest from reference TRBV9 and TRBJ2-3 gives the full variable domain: DSGVTQTPKHLITATGQRVTLRCSPRSGDLSVYWYQQSLDQGLQFLIQYYNGEERAKGNILERFSAQQFPDLHSELNLSSLELGDSALYFCASSVLGTSGISSTDTQYFGPGTRLTVL.

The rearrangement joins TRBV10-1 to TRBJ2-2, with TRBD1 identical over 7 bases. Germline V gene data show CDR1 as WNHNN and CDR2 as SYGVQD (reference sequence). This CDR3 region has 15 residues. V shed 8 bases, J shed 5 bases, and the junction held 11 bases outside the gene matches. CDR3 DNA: TGCGCCAGCGAAGACCACAGGGGAAGGACCGGGGAGCTGTTTTTT. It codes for CASEDHRGRTGELFF.

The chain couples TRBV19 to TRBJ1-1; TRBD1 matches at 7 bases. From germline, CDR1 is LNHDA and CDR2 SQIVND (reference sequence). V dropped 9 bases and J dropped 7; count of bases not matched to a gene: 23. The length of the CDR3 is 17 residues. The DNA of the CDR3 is TGTGCCAGCAGGGGAACCAGGGGGTCCCCCTTTGATGGTGAAGCTTTCTTT. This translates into CASRGTRGSPFDGEAFF.